This T cell receptor (beta chain) was identified during a study of cytomegalovirus exposure and HLA in healthy donors (dated 2017 in TCRdb). About the full investigation: According to an earlier analysis of 587 of the donors, about 170 million T cells yielded over 90 million unique TCR beta sequences and 276 Gb of sequence data. An early release that covered more than 550 HLA-typed donors contained approximately 300 gigabases of sequencing data and approximately 85 million unique TCR sequences. Of the approximately 400 genotyped donors, over 65% fell in the genetic ancestry cluster associated with self-reported Caucasian donors. The aim of the study was to test whether cataloging public T cell receptors could identify signatures of past pathogen exposure. Using immunosequencing, the study profiled T cell repertoires from fewer than 850 subjects and related those repertoires to cytomegalovirus serostatus. A separate validation cohort of 100 to 150 different subjects was used in addition to the 666-subject first cohort. High-throughput TCR immunosequencing, statistical association of individual TCRs with disease status, and machine learning were combined to predict cytomegalovirus infection status. To study patterns of TCR occurrence, a later analysis re-analyzed previously published TCR beta repertoires from 600 to 750 donors and added high-resolution HLA genotyping. Rather than using new phenotypic data, the later analysis identified candidate immune exposures from TCR beta sequences and from how often those sequences occurred across donors. In an earlier analysis of a few hundred of the donors, high-throughput TCR beta sequencing was used to judge whether each TCR beta V gene segment behaved as functional or pseudogenic. Donor age, sex, ethnicity and CMV serostatus were collected together with the repertoire data. In a later genetic analysis, genome-wide SNP genotypes for about 65% of the roughly 670 donors were used, and that subset was treated as a discovery cohort. All discovery cohort repertoires had been generated on a single sequencing platform. Class I and class II HLA loci were covered by the typing at four-digit resolution. The number of typed donors differed by locus: about 629-630 for A, B, C, DRB1 and DQB1; 500 to 550 for DQA1; over 600 for DPA1; and 450 to 480 for DPB1. About five DR-DQ haplotypes were treated as single units for association and clustering because of strong linkage in the cohort. Among some 410 genotyped donors of the cohort, an average of approximately 240,000 unique TCR beta nucleotide sequences were sequenced per donor, around a sixth of them non-productive. On the study overall, not on this receptor specifically: Cytomegalovirus status was reported to be diagnosed by the classifier with high specificity and sensitivity in both the original and validation cohorts. Strong co-occurrence of HLA alleles, especially DR and DQ, made assigning TCR associations to individual alleles difficult. In vitro tests confirmed that a few of the cytomegalovirus-associated TCR beta chains recognize cytomegalovirus antigens. At a false discovery rate of 0.05, a later analysis linked about 16,000 TCR beta sequences to specific HLA alleles. A later analysis found that HLA-associated TCR beta chains were more clonally expanded and had lower generation probabilities than equally common non-associated chains. Only TCR beta chains were sequenced in this cohort, and the absence of alpha or paired-chain data limited detectable features. Because HLA typing was unavailable for some donors at each locus, only the typed subset was used in association tests. Some IMGT-functional V segments, including TRBV6-2 and TRBV6-3, could not be distinguished by the 87-base-pair reads and were therefore excluded. In a later analysis, most CMV-associated TCR beta chains were found to appear HLA-restricted, with HLA associations seemingly driven largely by CMV exposure. A further reported finding was that TCR beta sequences accurately predicted the HLA-A and HLA-B alleles for most subjects in the first cohort. For the cohort, immune exposure information was limited to CMV serostatus. While some public TCRs were present in many individuals, most TCR sequences turned up only very rarely across donors. Sequencing depth was assumed to be roughly uniform across donors in the presence/absence analyses, though that assumption may not hold. In a later analysis, TCR association rates were found to vary across HLA loci, with the most associated TCRs seen for DRB1 alleles and the fewest for HLA-C alleles. It was suggested by the authors that the approach could potentially be generalized to other disease states and immunological phenotypes. Because counts were too low, 15 to 20 rarely observed V segments, including chromosome 9 orphons, were left out of the earlier analysis of over 550 of the donors. A later genetic analysis associated a missense DCLRE1C variant with V-gene and J-gene trimming of TCR beta chains, and an independent cohort replicated the association. A later genetic analysis reported fewer N-insertions in productive TCRs among donors in an Asian-associated ancestry cluster than the 666-donor mean. Several of the top co-occurrence clusters appeared to be linked to parvovirus B19, influenza, CMV and Epstein-Barr virus, according to a later analysis. The study listed 150 to 200 TCR beta chains as associated with cytomegalovirus. Broadly in line with IMGT annotations, most TCR beta V segments showed up in productive rearrangements about 87% or about 30% of the time in an earlier analysis of around 550 of the donors. Linkage disequilibrium might explain the correlated functional status among segregating V segments, but an unknown experimental factor could not be excluded. A cluster of highly shared sequence variants was judged likely to be a technical artifact of the sequencing pipeline.

As encoded in the germline V gene, CDR1 is LGHNA while CDR2 is YSLEER. Cut back by 0 bases and 0 bases, the V and J ends lie 6 bases apart. The CDR3, from cysteine to phenylalanine, totals 15 residues. Only the CDR3 DNA stays, 45 bases, in frame from base 1. The library was built by means of the immunoSEQ multiplex PCR assay. For the multiplex PCR, a mixture combining 60 forward primers for TCR Vbeta segments and 13 reverse primers for TCR Jbeta segments was used. The CDR3 region of rearranged TCR beta genes was amplified from genomic DNA with a multiplex PCR assay. The Illumina HiSeq System was used to sequence the amplified TCR beta libraries as 87-base-pair reads. As for how the authors treated the data: A later analysis tallied roughly 76 million unique TCR beta chains across the 666 repertoires, and around 9.9 million of those chains were shared by two or more donors. Raw reads were error-corrected and collapsed into unique sequences with a nearest-neighbor algorithm that merged closely related sequences to remove PCR and sequencing errors. V, D and J gene segments were assigned by aligning CDR3 sequences to IMGT reference sequences. Each retained sequence needed at least a six-nucleotide match to both a V gene segment and a J gene segment. Rearrangements were called productive when the CDR3 lacked stop codons and stayed in frame with V and J; all others were non-productive. CDR3 was defined by IMGT convention, running from the second conserved V-encoded cysteine to the conserved J-encoded phenylalanine. The earlier analysis of about 590 of the donors excluded sequences that lacked an unambiguous match to a single V gene segment. In an earlier analysis of a few hundred of the donors, V segments were called functional above 56.7% productive rearrangements and were called segregating when the between-donor standard deviation exceeded 5%. A statistical classification framework was developed to diagnose cytomegalovirus status using the catalog of TCR beta chain sequences. In a later analysis, TCR nucleotide sequences were compared against IMGT/GENE-DB human TR gene sequences so that V and J genes could be assigned. In a later analysis, CDR3 sequences and most-parsimonious VDJ recombination scenarios were assigned using the TCRdist pipeline. In a later analysis, each TCR beta chain was defined by its CDR3 amino acid sequence together with its V-gene family, and reads lacking a unique V-gene family were excluded. A later analysis removed nearly 600 highly shared, low-generation-probability nucleotide sequences to deal with suspected cross-contamination and a sequencing artifact. In a later analysis, a clonal expansion index for each public chain was calculated from normalized within-repertoire ranks of inferred template counts. In a later analysis, generation probabilities were computed using a VDJ recombination model fitted to out-of-frame rearrangements, and the results were checked against IGoR. In a later analysis, TCR-TCR, TCR-HLA and TCR-CMV co-occurrence was scored with hypergeometric tests, and a repertoire-size bias correction was applied to TCR pairs. To estimate false discovery rates, a later analysis permuted the HLA or CMV assignments 20 times. In a later analysis, co-occurring TCRs were grouped using DBSCAN, with TCRdist sequence similarity added in when clustering inside HLA-allele-positive subsets. Co-occurrence clustering excluded repertoires with fewer than 30,000 or more than 120,000 public chains, plus five with anomalous nucleotide sharing. What TCRdb holds here is the immuneACCESS table cut down to in-frame rearrangements. Part of the clones is not present; checked against another copy, under half of the missing clones reflect an unresolved V gene, and the others are unexplained. V and J calls and clone size follow that table, whereas D and trimming were derived from the DNA. The sample yields nearly 95,000 clones; 6% to 9% were counted once. The leading ten clones occupy approximately 2.4% of the sample.

The cohort comprised several hundred healthy bone marrow donors. At the time of sampling, all cohort members were nominally healthy, though unrecorded immune exposures were likely present. The donor was CMV seronegative and belonged to the group of around 350 seronegative cohort members. A peripheral blood sample was collected from each donor, and TCR beta sequencing was performed on peripheral blood mononuclear cells. Genomic DNA extraction from the blood cell samples was performed with the Qiagen DNeasy Blood Extraction Kit. A note on this clone: Its antigen target is currently unknown. No base quality information exists; no much larger clone differs at one position.

The sample taken for sequencing was PBMCs. This TCR derives from a man over 45 in good health and CMV-seronegative. The rearranged segments are TRBV4-3 and TRBJ1-5; no confident D gene assignment can be made. The CDR3 reads as follows: CASSQDKHSNQPQHF. The bases read TGCGCCAGCAGCCAAGATAAGCATAGCAATCAGCCCCAGCATTTT.